These T cell receptor beta chains were read from a single sample in a study of shared clonotypes between healthy human individuals. Generated by immunoSEQ multiplex PCR, the TCRdb table keeps only in-frame clones and is missing some. This sample carries 1.6 million or so clones, around 95% of them seen once, and the ten largest clones take approximately 1.1%. The sequencing sample was made of naive CD4+ T cells sorted from blood. All receptors derive from a man between 25 and 39 years old in good health. Each CDR3 is given with its conserved first and last residue. A D gene is named only where the DNA matches it firmly. Clone size is shown for a subset of rows, as once, few, many or a class of expanded clone.

- | TRBJ2-1 | TRBD2 | TRBV4-1 | TGCGCCAGCAGCCACACTAGCGGCAGCTCCTACAATGAGCAGTTCTTC | CASSHTSGSSYNEQFF
- | TRBJ2-1 | TRBD1 | TRBV9 | TGTGCCAGCAGCATTTCGGGACAGGGGGCACTTGAGCAGTTCTTC | CASSISGQGALEQFF
- | TRBJ1-2 | - | TRBV9 | TGTGCCAGCAGCGTAGGGGGATCGGGCAGCCTCTATGGCTACACCTTC | CASSVGGSGSLYGYTF
- | TRBJ2-2 | - | TRBV2 | TGTGCCAGCAGTGAAAACGGCCTAGTCGGCACCGGGGAGCTGTTTTTT | CASSENGLVGTGELFF
- | TRBJ1-4 | - | TRBV7-2 | TGTGCCAGCAGCCCAGCCCCCAGGCCCCAGGAAAAACTGTTTTTT | CASSPAPRPQEKLFF
- | TRBJ2-3 | TRBD2 | TRBV5-5 | TGTGCCAGCAGGTTGACTAGCGGAGCGGCTGATACGCAGTATTTT | CASRLTSGAADTQYF
- | TRBJ2-5 | TRBD1 | TRBV5-1 | TGCGCCAGCAGCTGGGGGACAGGGGGGCAAGAGACCCAGTACTTC | CASSWGTGGQETQYF
once | TRBJ2-7 | TRBD2 | TRBV18 | TGTGCCAGCTCACGGGCAGGTAGCGGGAGCCTGTACGAGCAGTACTTC | CASSRAGSGSLYEQYF
- | TRBJ1-5 | TRBD1 | TRBV29-1 | TGCAGCGTGACGACAGGGGGCAATCAGCCCCAGCATTTT | CSVTTGGNQPQHF
- | TRBJ2-3 | - | TRBV28 | TGTGCCAGCAGCTCCTGGGGCCTTGGGGATACGCAGTATTTT | CASSSWGLGDTQYF
- | TRBJ1-5 | - | TRBV18 | TGTGCCAGCTCACCCCGGACCGGGCAGCCCCAGCATTTT | CASSPRTGQPQHF
- | TRBJ2-7 | - | TRBV15 | TGTGCCACCAGCAGAGATCGGGTCCTCTACGAGCAGTACTTC | CATSRDRVLYEQYF